A single sample gave rise to the 10 T cell receptor beta chains below, sequenced in a study of T cells in Graves' hyperthyroidism and ophthalmopathy. The TCR beta CDR3 regions underwent amplification using RNA transcripts as the source. A set of HTBI primers served as the primers for a first-round RT-PCR of the TCR CDR3. TCRdb used MiXCR to reprocess the multiplex PCR reads, holding one entry per CDR3 protein. The sample records 400,000 to 550,000 distinct CDR3 sequences, around 24% being singletons. Material for sequencing was blood. The receptors come from a woman in her twenties or thirties with Graves' ophthalmopathy.

The table lists this clonotype with a few counts. The V gene is TRBV12-3 or TRBV12-4, the J gene TRBJ1-2; D unclear. The germline V and J ends were trimmed by 0 bases and 4 bases, with 6 bases remaining between them. There are 13 residues in the CDR3. The CDR3 nucleotides read TGTGCCAGCAGTTTAGCCCCATCCTATGGCTACACCTTC. Its protein is CASSLAPSYGYTF.

This clonotype was seen a handful of times. J is TRBJ1-2 and V is TRBV11-3; TRBD1 aligns across 8 bases. This CDR3 contains 13 residues. Germline loops: CDR1 SGHNT, CDR2 YENEEA. J was trimmed by 7 bases and V by 3 bases; bases with no gene match: 4. The CDR3 protein is CASSFAGGGGYTF. The CDR3 region has the DNA TGTGCCAGCAGCTTCGCAGGGGGCGGTGGCTACACCTTC. Full variable domain (outside the CDR3, taken from reference TRBV11-3 and TRBJ1-2): EAGVVQSPRYKIIEKKQPVAFWCNPISGHNTLYWYLQNLGQGPELLIRYENEEAVDDSQLPKDRFSAERLKGVDSTLKIQPAELGDSAVYLCASSFAGGGGYTFGSGTRLTVV.

This clonotype occurred many times. V usage is TRBV29-1 and J usage is TRBJ1-2, with D tentatively TRBD1 (5 bases). Trimming removed 6 bases from V and 9 bases from J, with 17 bases in between. Germline CDR1 SQVTM, CDR2 ANQGSEA. The CDR3 contains 12 residues. Here the CDR3 reads CSVDSGLGSYTF. In DNA, the CDR3 is TGCAGCGTCGACAGTGGCTTGGGTAGCTACACCTTC.

This clonotype was detected many times. This chain links TRBV6-1 with TRBJ1-5, with D possibly matching TRBD1 (5 bases). CDR3 length equals 15 residues. Trimming pared 2 bases from V and 1 base from J, leaving 9 bases between. The germline CDR1 and CDR2 sequences are MNHNS and SASEGT. The CDR3 protein is CASSERWGSNQPQHF. DNA for the CDR3: TGTGCCAGCAGTGAACGATGGGGGAGCAATCAGCCCCAGCATTTT.

This clonotype was found many times. The chain links TRBV4-1 to TRBJ1-1; 7 positions match TRBD1. Looked up from germline, CDR1 is MGHRA and CDR2 is YSYEKL. V dropped 1 base and J dropped 3; count of bases not matched to a gene: 11. There are 17 residues in the CDR3. CDR3 DNA sequence: TGCGCCAGCAGCCAAGGTCGCAGGGGGTACGCCGACACTGAAGCTTTCTTT. Translated, it gives CASSQGRRGYADTEAFF.

The chain recombines TRBV12-3 or TRBV12-4 with TRBJ2-4, with D unresolved. Trimming pared 1 base from V and 4 bases from J, leaving 11 bases between. The CDR3 spans 15 residues. CDR3 nucleotides: TGTGCCAGCAGTTTAGATGATGGGCAGAAAAACATTCAGTACTTC. Its translation is CASSLDDGQKNIQYF.

The chain carries TRBV3-1 and TRBJ1-1; 7 nucleotides align to TRBD1. V gave up 6 bases and J gave up 5 bases; unmatched junction bases: 9. The CDR3 has 14 amino acids. The germline gives CDR1 LGHDT, CDR2 YNNKEL (reference sequence). DNA for the CDR3: TGTGCCAGCAGACACCTGGGACAGCCAACTGAAGCTTTCTTT. Translating it yields CASRHLGQPTEAFF.

This clonotype came up a few times. The DNA for the CDR3 is TGTGCCAGCAGTTTAGATTTGTATTCCAGTGACAATGAGCAGTTCTTC. Its translation: CASSLDLYSSDNEQFF. The chain joins TRBV27 to TRBJ2-1; D not resolved. CDR1 MNHEY and CDR2 SMNVEV come from the germline V gene (reference sequence). The CDR3 has 16 residues. V was clipped by 2 bases and J by 5 bases, with 16 bases between them.

This clonotype is a singleton in its sample. CDR3: CASTFDSSYEQYF. The CDR3 nucleotides read TGTGCCAGCACCTTCGACAGCTCCTACGAGCAGTACTTC. The chain has TRBV12-3 or TRBV12-4 and TRBJ2-7; possibly TRBD1 for D (5 bases). Trimming shortened V by 7 bases and J by 0 bases, and 10 bases separated the two germline ends. The CDR3 is 13 residues long.

This clonotype was counted at least ten times. The chain has TRBV6-5 and TRBJ1-1; no clear D gene. The germline V gene encodes CDR1 MNHEY and CDR2 SVGAGI. The V end lost 6 bases, the J end lost 6 bases, and 8 bases lay between the germline ends. The CDR3 has 11 residues. CDR3 region: CASSVGAEAFF. The CDR3 DNA sequence: TGTGCCAGCAGCGTAGGAGCTGAAGCTTTCTTT.